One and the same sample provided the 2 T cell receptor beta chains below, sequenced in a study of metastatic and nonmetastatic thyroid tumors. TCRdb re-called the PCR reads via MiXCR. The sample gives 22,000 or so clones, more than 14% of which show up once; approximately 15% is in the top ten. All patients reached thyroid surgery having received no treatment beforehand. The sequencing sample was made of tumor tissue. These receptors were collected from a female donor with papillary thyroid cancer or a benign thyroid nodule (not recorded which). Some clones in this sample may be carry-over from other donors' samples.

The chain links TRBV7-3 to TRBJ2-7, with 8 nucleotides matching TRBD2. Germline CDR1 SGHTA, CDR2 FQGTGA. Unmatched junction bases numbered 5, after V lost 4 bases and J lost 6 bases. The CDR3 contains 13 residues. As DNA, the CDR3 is TGTGCCAGCAGCTACCAGCGGGAGTCCGAGCAGTACTTC. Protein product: CASSYQRESEQYF.

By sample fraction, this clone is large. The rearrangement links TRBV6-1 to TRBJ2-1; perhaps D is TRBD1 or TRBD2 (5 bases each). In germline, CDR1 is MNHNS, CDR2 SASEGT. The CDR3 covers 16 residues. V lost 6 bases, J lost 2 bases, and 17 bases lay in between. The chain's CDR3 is CASRLRVALTYNEQFF. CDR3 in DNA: TGTGCCAGCAGACTCAGGGTAGCGTTAACCTACAATGAGCAGTTCTTC.